This T cell receptor beta chain stems from a study of tumor-infiltrating lymphocytes in primary liver carcinoma. Study-wide results and caveats: Tumors significantly exceeded blood in top-250-clone fraction (p = 0.039).

This clonotype was counted ten times or more. The target antigen is unknown. From roughly 0.5 ug total RNA, TCR beta cDNA was generated with a primer in the constant region. Library construction for TCR beta comprised three nested multiplex PCR rounds performed with slightly modified ARM-PCR. The opening two PCR rounds, roughly 11 cycles each, paired TRBV1-TRBV30 forward primers with a C-beta reverse primer. TCRdb re-analysed the multiplex PCR reads in MiXCR, keeping a single row per CDR3 protein. The repertoire consists of approximately 340,000 distinct CDR3 sequences, with around three fifths occurring once and the leading ten covering under 8%. Out of unsorted whole blood came the blood RNA, and germline DNA was extracted as well. Blood samples of about 4.3 milliliters were drawn preoperatively. The J segment lost 5 bases and the V segment lost 0 bases, leaving 8 bases of the junction unmatched. CDR3 length: 16 amino acids.

The chain employs TRBV12-3 or TRBV12-4 and TRBJ1-2; 8 bases are a match to TRBD1. Input material: peripheral blood. The TCR sequence derives from a man aged 40-49 years with primary liver carcinoma and hepatitis B virus infection. The CDR3, as DNA: TGTGCCAGCAGTTTAGCGCTCGGGCAGGGGGCGTATGGCTACACCTTC. Its protein product is CASSLALGQGAYGYTF.